The 16 T cell receptor beta chains reported below all come from one sample, sequenced in a study of PD-1 blockade in classical Hodgkin lymphoma. As for time point: cycle 4 day 1 (C4D1), after more than 5 weeks of nivolumab. In every patient, relapse followed autologous stem cell transplantation, while exposure to brentuximab vedotin differed. TCRdb's table, derived via immunoSEQ multiplex PCR, lists solely in-frame clones and lacks some. The top ten hold approximately 3% of the sample, which has tens of thousands of clones, 90% seen once. The specimen was peripheral blood mononuclear cells (PBMCs), collected before the fourth cycle of nivolumab. Receptor source: a human donor with classical Hodgkin lymphoma.

This clone was detected only once. This rearrangement joins TRBV18 to TRBJ2-7; 9 bases align to TRBD1. Germline V gene data show CDR1 as KGHSH and CDR2 as LQKENI. This CDR3 has 15 amino acids. The trim removed 3 bases at V and 0 bases at J, leaving 3 bases unmatched. This CDR3 reads CASSPQGQGSYEQYF. CDR3 sequence (DNA): TGTGCCAGCTCACCCCAGGGACAGGGCTCCTACGAGCAGTACTTC.

CDR3 amino acids: CASSLDKFWGGLTDTQYF. The DNA for the CDR3 is TGTGCCAGCAGCTTAGATAAATTCTGGGGGGGACTCACAGATACGCAGTATTTT. The gene calls are TRBV11-2 and TRBJ2-3; 7 nucleotides line up with TRBD2. The CDR3 extends over 18 amino acids. Trimming cost V 0 bases and J 2 bases; bases outside gene matches: 11. Germline assignment: CDR1 SGHAT and CDR2 FQNNGV.

DNA for the CDR3: TGTGCCAGCAGCTCCGACCCCGGGGGAACCGACTACGAGCAGTACTTC. This codes for CASSSDPGGTDYEQYF. V gene TRBV7-9 combines with J gene TRBJ2-7; D possibly corresponds to TRBD2 (6 bases). Trimming pared 4 bases from V and 3 bases from J, leaving 19 bases between. This CDR3 contains 16 residues. Germline CDR1 and CDR2: SEHNR and FQNEAQ (reference sequence).

The J gene is TRBJ1-1, the V gene TRBV6-5; D is possibly TRBD1 (5 bases). The CDR3 runs 12 residues. Germline V gene data show CDR1 as MNHEY and CDR2 as SVGAGI. V lost 7 bases and J lost 1, with 7 bases in between. The CDR3 loop reads CASTTGNTEAFF. The CDR3 bases are TGTGCCAGCACTACAGGGAACACTGAAGCTTTCTTT.

The chain recombines TRBV5-4 with TRBJ2-3, with D perhaps given as TRBD1 or TRBD2 (5 bases each). The CDR3 is made up of 14 amino acids. Germline-derived CDR1 and CDR2 are SGHNT and YYREEE (reference sequence). The V and J ends lost 2 bases and 6 bases respectively, with 13 bases between them. In DNA, the CDR3 is TGTGCCAGCAGCTTCGGGGCCGTTTTGGATACGCAGTATTTT. Translating gives CASSFGAVLDTQYF.

The chain joins TRBV10-2 to TRBJ1-2, with 8 bases fitting TRBD1. V shed 6 bases, J shed 3 bases, and the junction held 6 bases outside the gene matches. Germline V gives CDR1 WSHSY, CDR2 SAAADI. The length of the CDR3 is 14 residues. The CDR3 coding sequence is TGCGCCAGCAGGGAACAGGGGGAGGACTATGGCTACACCTTC. It translates to CASREQGEDYGYTF.

This chain connects TRBV14 to TRBJ2-5; no definite D call. Germline V CDR1 and CDR2: SGHDN, FVKESK. V was pared by 1 base and J by 6 bases, with 3 bases between. The CDR3 extends over 11 amino acids. The CDR3 DNA follows: TGTGCCAGCAGCCAAGCTCAGACCCAGTACTTC. The encoded protein is CASSQAQTQYF.

The V and J genes are TRBV30 and TRBJ1-2; D remains ambiguous. The CDR3 has 13 residues. CDR1 is GTSNPN and CDR2 is SVGIG in the germline V gene (reference sequence). V lost 4 bases and J 6 bases, leaving 15 bases between the germline ends. CDR3 residues: CAWTPRGGNGYTF. As DNA, the CDR3 is TGTGCCTGGACCCCCCGGGGAGGTAATGGCTACACCTTC.

The chain employs TRBV29-1 and TRBJ2-5; 7 bases line up with TRBD1. V trimming: 7 bases; J trimming: 3 bases; junction bases outside the gene matches: 5. Looked up from germline, CDR1 is SQVTM and CDR2 is ANQGSEA. This CDR3 is built from 12 residues. CDR3 coding DNA: TGCAGCGACTACGGGACAGAAGAGACCCAGTACTTC. It specifies CSDYGTEETQYF.

The genes are TRBV9 and TRBJ1-5; D is perhaps TRBD1 (5 bases). Germline V lookup: CDR1 SGDLS, CDR2 YYNGEE. V gave up 0 bases and J gave up 1 base, with 5 bases separating them. This CDR3 spans 14 amino acids. CDR3 in amino acids: CASSVAGSNQPQHF. Here the CDR3 DNA reads TGTGCCAGCAGCGTAGCAGGGAGCAATCAGCCCCAGCATTTT.

This rearrangement joins TRBV5-4 to TRBJ2-3; 8 positions match TRBD2. This CDR3 region has 17 residues. V lost 0 bases to trimming and J lost 2 bases; unmatched junction nucleotides: 8. Looked up from germline, CDR1 is SGHNT and CDR2 is YYREEE (reference sequence). In DNA, the CDR3 is TGTGCCAGCAGCTTGGTCCTAGCGGGCTCGACCACAGATACGCAGTATTTT. It is translated as CASSLVLAGSTTDTQYF.

In its sample, this clone was seen a few times. The V and J genes are TRBV2 and TRBJ1-5, with D possibly being TRBD1 (5 bases). V lost 4 bases to trimming and J lost 9 bases, with 10 bases between them. The CDR3 sequence is 12 residues long. Germline-derived CDR1 and CDR2 are SNHLY and FYNNEI. CDR3 region: CASSVGARPQHF. In DNA, the CDR3 is TGTGCCAGCAGTGTAGGGGCGAGGCCCCAGCATTTT.

V gene TRBV5-1 combines with J gene TRBJ1-5, with D perhaps TRBD1 (5 bases). V was clipped by 0 bases and J by 0 bases, with 16 bases between them. Germline CDR1 and CDR2: SGHRS and YFSETQ. The CDR3 contains 18 residues. The CDR3 bases are TGCGCCAGCAGCTTGGGTCTGGGGAGGGACTATAGCAATCAGCCCCAGCATTTT. It specifies CASSLGLGRDYSNQPQHF.

V is TRBV5-1 and J is TRBJ2-1; 10 nucleotides agree with TRBD1. Unmatched junction bases numbered 8, after V lost 5 bases and J lost 6 bases. Germline V CDR1 and CDR2: SGHRS, YFSETQ. The CDR3 totals 15 residues. The CDR3 nucleotides read TGCGCCAGCAGGCTGCGGGACAGGGGTCTCAATGAGCAGTTCTTC. It specifies CASRLRDRGLNEQFF.

This chain connects TRBV11-3 to TRBJ2-7; D perhaps matches TRBD2 (6 bases). The CDR3 covers 13 residues. Germline loops: CDR1 SGHNT, CDR2 YENEEA. Deletions cut 5 bases from V and 5 bases from J, with 13 bases between. CDR3 sequence reads: CASSPYWGDEQYF. The CDR3 DNA follows: TGTGCCAGCAGCCCGTACTGGGGGGACGAGCAGTACTTC.

V usage is TRBV2 and J usage is TRBJ2-5; 7 nucleotides line up with TRBD2. This CDR3 region has 17 residues. Unmatched junction bases numbered 10, after V lost 1 base and J lost 2 bases. Germline V lookup: CDR1 SNHLY, CDR2 FYNNEI. DNA of the CDR3: TGTGCCAGCAGTGAAGGTGGGGGACTAACAGCTCAAGAGACCCAGTACTTC. Translated: CASSEGGGLTAQETQYF. Using reference TRBV2 and TRBJ2-5 for the parts outside the CDR3, the full variable domain is EPEVTQTPSHQVTQMGQEVILRCVPISNHLYFYWYRQILGQKVEFLVSFYNNEISEKSEIFDDQFSVERPDGSNFTLKIRSTKLEDSAMYFCASSEGGGLTAQETQYFGPGTRLLVL.